The rows below give T cell receptor beta chains drawn from one sample of a study of T cells in Graves' hyperthyroidism and ophthalmopathy. Each CDR3 protein gets one entry after TCRdb re-called the multiplex PCR reads with MiXCR. The sample carries 250,000 to 400,000 distinct CDR3 sequences, about 13% recorded once. Sequenced input: blood. The origin of the receptors is a woman aged 40 to 49 with Graves' ophthalmopathy. Both conserved end residues are part of each CDR3. Each record gives: CDR3 length, V gene, CDR3 protein.

cdr3_length: 16
v_call: TRBV19
cdr3_aa: CASSIRASGGATEQFF

cdr3_length: 14
v_call: TRBV5-5
cdr3_aa: CASSLTTTQETQYF

cdr3_length: 21
v_call: TRBV7-2
cdr3_aa: CASSFGLPTHGLGGGSYEQYF

cdr3_length: 15
v_call: TRBV30
cdr3_aa: CAWSRNSFSNQPQHF

cdr3_length: 15
v_call: TRBV12-3/TRBV12-4
cdr3_aa: CASSFYGQGWNEQFF

cdr3_length: 14
v_call: TRBV6-4
cdr3_aa: CATSGTSGTAVQFF

cdr3_length: 12
v_call: TRBV30
cdr3_aa: CASTRGEKEQFF

cdr3_length: 14
v_call: TRBV2
cdr3_aa: CASRPEKGDTEAFF

cdr3_length: 14
v_call: TRBV10-3
cdr3_aa: CAISWTGVNTEAFF

cdr3_length: 16
v_call: TRBV6-1
cdr3_aa: CASSLLAGGGYNEQFF

cdr3_length: 15
v_call: TRBV7-2
cdr3_aa: CASSLLAGGPDTQYF

cdr3_length: 17
v_call: TRBV19
cdr3_aa: CASSIGLQARAWYGYTF

cdr3_length: 15
v_call: TRBV11-3
cdr3_aa: CASSLRTGALYEQYF

cdr3_length: 15
v_call: TRBV4-2
cdr3_aa: CASSQPRTGIYGYTF

cdr3_length: 13
v_call: TRBV6-1
cdr3_aa: CASSRGTQETQYF

cdr3_length: 15
v_call: TRBV9
cdr3_aa: CASSVALAAYNEQFF

cdr3_length: 15
v_call: TRBV18
cdr3_aa: CASSPVSISYNEQFF

cdr3_length: 18
v_call: TRBV19
cdr3_aa: CASSYRGLGYSSYNEQFF

cdr3_length: 14
v_call: TRBV7-8
cdr3_aa: CASSVRRNTGELFF

cdr3_length: 16
v_call: TRBV7-9
cdr3_aa: CASSLPGGTGEGEQYF

cdr3_length: 14
v_call: TRBV28
cdr3_aa: CASSAIATNNEQFF

cdr3_length: 14
v_call: TRBV12-3/TRBV12-4
cdr3_aa: CASSLGAGGGGYTF

cdr3_length: 15
v_call: TRBV3-1
cdr3_aa: CASSQPSAGYSPLHF

cdr3_length: 17
v_call: TRBV28
cdr3_aa: CASRSRGALTGANVLTF

cdr3_length: 14
v_call: TRBV19
cdr3_aa: CASRPTSSGNEQFF

cdr3_length: 13
v_call: TRBV6-2/TRBV6-3
cdr3_aa: CASSYSPEETQYF

cdr3_length: 17
v_call: TRBV4-1
cdr3_aa: CASSQGAGTDAGNTIYF

cdr3_length: 14
v_call: TRBV9
cdr3_aa: CASGPGVGSDTQYF

cdr3_length: 17
v_call: TRBV6-2/TRBV6-3
cdr3_aa: CASSLTGAPEFGETQYF

cdr3_length: 13
v_call: TRBV15
cdr3_aa: CATSRESGQPQHF

cdr3_length: 16
v_call: TRBV6-1
cdr3_aa: CASSENPGGGVWGYTF

cdr3_length: 15
v_call: TRBV7-2
cdr3_aa: CASSLDGNLGQPQHF

cdr3_length: 16
v_call: TRBV7-2
cdr3_aa: CASSLLESGEADTQYF

cdr3_length: 19
v_call: TRBV6-5
cdr3_aa: CASSYGTGLVAGDYNEQFF

cdr3_length: 15
v_call: TRBV13
cdr3_aa: CASSLVHDPAYEQYF

cdr3_length: 13
v_call: TRBV10-3
cdr3_aa: CAISAQGGYGYTF

cdr3_length: 17
v_call: TRBV7-9
cdr3_aa: CASSLVGGGYSNQPQHF

cdr3_length: 15
v_call: TRBV3-1
cdr3_aa: CASSQPGTAGSEAFF

cdr3_length: 16
v_call: TRBV6-1
cdr3_aa: CASRPAYGSITDTQYF

cdr3_length: 15
v_call: TRBV3-1
cdr3_aa: CASSQATGGNSPLHF

cdr3_length: 14
v_call: TRBV6-2/TRBV6-3
cdr3_aa: CASTHTGGIGELFF

cdr3_length: 16
v_call: TRBV20-1
cdr3_aa: CSATILDRGSYNEQFF

cdr3_length: 16
v_call: TRBV6-2/TRBV6-3
cdr3_aa: CASSPPGRYSNQPQHF

cdr3_length: 15
v_call: TRBV5-1
cdr3_aa: CASSFQGQPQETQYF

cdr3_length: 14
v_call: TRBV20-1
cdr3_aa: CSARLPQDSVGYTF

cdr3_length: 14
v_call: TRBV20-1
cdr3_aa: CSAPVGGGSTEAFF

cdr3_length: 13
v_call: TRBV28
cdr3_aa: CASTLGQGNGYTF

cdr3_length: 17
v_call: TRBV20-1
cdr3_aa: CSASLASGGLGPDTQYF

cdr3_length: 14
v_call: TRBV5-1
cdr3_aa: CASSLVTGRETQYF

cdr3_length: 16
v_call: TRBV11-3
cdr3_aa: CASSLDPIGQGSEAFF

cdr3_length: 11
v_call: TRBV30
cdr3_aa: CAWSDRNEQYF

cdr3_length: 12
v_call: TRBV29-1
cdr3_aa: CSVEGRSYEAFF

cdr3_length: 14
v_call: TRBV7-9
cdr3_aa: CASSLEGTSNEQYF

cdr3_length: 15
v_call: TRBV27
cdr3_aa: CASISLGSGGYEQYF

cdr3_length: 13
v_call: TRBV7-9
cdr3_aa: CASSLVHEYGYTF